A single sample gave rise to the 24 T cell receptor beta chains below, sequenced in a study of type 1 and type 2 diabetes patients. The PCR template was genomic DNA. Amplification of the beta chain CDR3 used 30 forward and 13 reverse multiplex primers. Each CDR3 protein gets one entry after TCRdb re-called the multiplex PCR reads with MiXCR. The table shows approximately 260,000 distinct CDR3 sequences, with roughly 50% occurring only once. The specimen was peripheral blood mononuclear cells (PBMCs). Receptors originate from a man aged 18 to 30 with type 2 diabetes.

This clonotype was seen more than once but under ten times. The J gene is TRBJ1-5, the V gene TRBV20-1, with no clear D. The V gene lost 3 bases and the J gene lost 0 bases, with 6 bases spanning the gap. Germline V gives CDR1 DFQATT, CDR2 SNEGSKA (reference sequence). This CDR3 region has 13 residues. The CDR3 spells CSARGDSNQPQHF. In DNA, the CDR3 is TGCAGTGCTAGGGGCGATAGCAATCAGCCCCAGCATTTT.

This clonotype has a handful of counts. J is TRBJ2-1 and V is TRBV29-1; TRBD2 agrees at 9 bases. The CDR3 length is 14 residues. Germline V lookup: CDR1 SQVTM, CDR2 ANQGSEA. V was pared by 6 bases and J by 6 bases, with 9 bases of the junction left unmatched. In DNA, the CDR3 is TGCAGCGTCAACGGCCTAGCGGGGAGCAATGAGCAGTTCTTC. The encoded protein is CSVNGLAGSNEQFF.

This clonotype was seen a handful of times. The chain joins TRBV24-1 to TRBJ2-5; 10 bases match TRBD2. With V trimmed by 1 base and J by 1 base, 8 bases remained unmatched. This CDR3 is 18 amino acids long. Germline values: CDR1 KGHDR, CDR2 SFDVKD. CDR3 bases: TGTGCCACCAGTGATTTTCCCACAGCGGGAGGGTCCCAAGAGACCCAGTACTTC. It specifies CATSDFPTAGGSQETQYF.

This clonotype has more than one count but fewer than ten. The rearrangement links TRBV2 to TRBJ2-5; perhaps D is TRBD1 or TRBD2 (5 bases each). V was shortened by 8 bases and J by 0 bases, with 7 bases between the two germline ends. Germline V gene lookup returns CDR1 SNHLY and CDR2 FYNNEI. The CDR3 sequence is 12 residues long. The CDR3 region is CASGGNQETQYF. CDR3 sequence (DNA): TGTGCCAGCGGGGGAAACCAAGAGACCCAGTACTTC.

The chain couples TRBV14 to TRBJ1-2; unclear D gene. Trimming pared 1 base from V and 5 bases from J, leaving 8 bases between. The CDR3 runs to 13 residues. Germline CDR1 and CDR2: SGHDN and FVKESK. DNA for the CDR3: TGTGCCAGCAGCCAAGTAAATAATTATGGCTACACCTTC. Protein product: CASSQVNNYGYTF.

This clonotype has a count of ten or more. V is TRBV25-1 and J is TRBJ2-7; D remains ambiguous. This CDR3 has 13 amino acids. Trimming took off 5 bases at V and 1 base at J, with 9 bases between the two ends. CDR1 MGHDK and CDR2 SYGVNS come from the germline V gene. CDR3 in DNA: TGTGCCAGCAGTAAAGAGGATTCCTACGAGCAGTACTTC. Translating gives CASSKEDSYEQYF.

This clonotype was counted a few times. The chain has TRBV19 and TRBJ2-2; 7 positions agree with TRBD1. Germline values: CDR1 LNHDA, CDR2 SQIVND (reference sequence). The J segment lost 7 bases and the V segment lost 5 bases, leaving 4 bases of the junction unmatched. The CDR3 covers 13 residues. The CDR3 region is CASSAGGGGELFF. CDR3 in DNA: TGTGCCAGTAGTGCAGGGGGTGGCGGGGAGCTGTTTTTT.

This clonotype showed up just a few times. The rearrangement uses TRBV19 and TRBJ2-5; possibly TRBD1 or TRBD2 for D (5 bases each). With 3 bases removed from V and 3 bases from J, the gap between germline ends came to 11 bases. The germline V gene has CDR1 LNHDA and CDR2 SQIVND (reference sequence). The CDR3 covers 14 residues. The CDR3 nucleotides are TGTGCCAGTAGTATGGCAGGGACCGAAGAGACCCAGTACTTC. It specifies CASSMAGTEETQYF.

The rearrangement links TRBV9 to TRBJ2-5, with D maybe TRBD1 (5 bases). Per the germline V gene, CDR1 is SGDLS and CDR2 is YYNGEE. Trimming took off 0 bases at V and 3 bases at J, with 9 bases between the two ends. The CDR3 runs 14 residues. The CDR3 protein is CASSVGGIEETQYF. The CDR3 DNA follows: TGTGCCAGCAGCGTAGGGGGCATAGAAGAGACCCAGTACTTC.

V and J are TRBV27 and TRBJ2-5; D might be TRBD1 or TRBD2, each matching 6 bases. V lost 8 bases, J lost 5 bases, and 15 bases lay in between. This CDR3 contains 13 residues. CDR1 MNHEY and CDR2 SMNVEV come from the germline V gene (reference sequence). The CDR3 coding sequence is TGTGCCAGCCCATACGGGGGCGGTGAGACCCAGTACTTC. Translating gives CASPYGGGETQYF.

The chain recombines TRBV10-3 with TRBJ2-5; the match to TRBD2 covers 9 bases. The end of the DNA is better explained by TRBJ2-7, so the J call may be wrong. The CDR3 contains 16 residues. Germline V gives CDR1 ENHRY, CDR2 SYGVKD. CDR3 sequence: CAISDVSGGSTYEQYF. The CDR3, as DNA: TGTGCCATCAGTGACGTTAGCGGGGGATCAACCTACGAGCAGTACTTC.

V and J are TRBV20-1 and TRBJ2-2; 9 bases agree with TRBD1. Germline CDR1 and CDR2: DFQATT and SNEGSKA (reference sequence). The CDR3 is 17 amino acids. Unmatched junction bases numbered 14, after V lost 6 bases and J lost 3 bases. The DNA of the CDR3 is TGCAGTGCATCGAAGGGGGCGGGACAGGGTGACACCGGGGAGCTGTTTTTT. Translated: CSASKGAGQGDTGELFF.

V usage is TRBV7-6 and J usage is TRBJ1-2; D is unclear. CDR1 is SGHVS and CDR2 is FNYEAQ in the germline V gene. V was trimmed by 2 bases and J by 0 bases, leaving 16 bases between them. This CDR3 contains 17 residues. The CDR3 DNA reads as TGTGCCAGCAGCTTAAACGTGAAGGCAGAAACTAACTATGGCTACACCTTC. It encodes CASSLNVKAETNYGYTF.

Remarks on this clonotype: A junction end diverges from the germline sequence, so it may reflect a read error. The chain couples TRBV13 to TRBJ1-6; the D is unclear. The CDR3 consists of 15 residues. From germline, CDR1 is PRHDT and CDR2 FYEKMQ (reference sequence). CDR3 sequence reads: CASSQEAGGNSPLHF. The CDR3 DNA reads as TGCGCCAGCAGCCAAGAGGCGGGCGGGAATTCACCCCTCCACTTT.

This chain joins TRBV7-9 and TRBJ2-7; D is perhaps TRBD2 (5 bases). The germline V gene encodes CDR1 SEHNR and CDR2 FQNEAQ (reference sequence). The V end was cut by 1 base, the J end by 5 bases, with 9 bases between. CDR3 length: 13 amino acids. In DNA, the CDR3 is TGTGCCAGCAGCTTAGAGGACGGGGACGAGCAGTACTTC. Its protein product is CASSLEDGDEQYF.

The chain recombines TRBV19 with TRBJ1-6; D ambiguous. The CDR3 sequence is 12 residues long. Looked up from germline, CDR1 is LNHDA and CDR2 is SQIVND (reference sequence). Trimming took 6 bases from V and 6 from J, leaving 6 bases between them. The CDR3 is CASRAVNSPLHF. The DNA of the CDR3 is TGTGCCAGTAGAGCAGTTAATTCACCCCTCCACTTT.

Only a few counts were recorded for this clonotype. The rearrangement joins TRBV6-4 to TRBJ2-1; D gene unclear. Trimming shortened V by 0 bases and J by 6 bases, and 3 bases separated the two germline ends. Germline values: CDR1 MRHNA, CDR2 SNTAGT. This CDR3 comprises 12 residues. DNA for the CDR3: TGTGCCAGCAGTGACTCGATCAATGAGCAGTTCTTC. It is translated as CASSDSINEQFF.

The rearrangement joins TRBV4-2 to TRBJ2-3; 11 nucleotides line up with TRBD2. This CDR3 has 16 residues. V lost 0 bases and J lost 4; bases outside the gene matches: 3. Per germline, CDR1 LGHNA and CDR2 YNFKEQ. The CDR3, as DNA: TGTGCCAGCAGCCAAGATAGCGGGGGGGCGGCAGATACGCAGTATTTT. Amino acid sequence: CASSQDSGGAADTQYF.

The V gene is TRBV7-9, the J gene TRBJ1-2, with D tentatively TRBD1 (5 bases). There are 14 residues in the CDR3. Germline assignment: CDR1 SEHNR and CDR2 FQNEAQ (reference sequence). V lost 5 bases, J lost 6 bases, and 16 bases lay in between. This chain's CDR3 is CASSPIQGADGYTF. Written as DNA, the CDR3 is TGTGCCAGCAGCCCCATTCAGGGTGCGGATGGCTACACCTTC.

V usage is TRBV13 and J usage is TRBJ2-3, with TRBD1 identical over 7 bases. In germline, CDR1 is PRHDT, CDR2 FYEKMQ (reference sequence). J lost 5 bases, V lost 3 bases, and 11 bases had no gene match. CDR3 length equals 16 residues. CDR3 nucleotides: TGTGCCAGCAGCTTCCTACAGGGGATCGTTGGAGATACGCAGTATTTT. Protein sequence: CASSFLQGIVGDTQYF.

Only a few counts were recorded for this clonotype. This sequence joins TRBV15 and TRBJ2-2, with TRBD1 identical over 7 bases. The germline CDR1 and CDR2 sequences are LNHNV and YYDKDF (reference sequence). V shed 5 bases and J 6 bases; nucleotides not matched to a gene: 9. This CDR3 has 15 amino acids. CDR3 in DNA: TGTGCCACCAGCCTCCGAGGGCAGGGGGCCGGGGAGCTGTTTTTT. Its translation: CATSLRGQGAGELFF.

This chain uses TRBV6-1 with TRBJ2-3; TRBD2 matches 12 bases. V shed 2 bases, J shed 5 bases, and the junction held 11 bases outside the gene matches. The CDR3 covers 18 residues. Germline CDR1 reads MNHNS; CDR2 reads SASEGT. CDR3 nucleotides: TGTGCCAGCAGTGAATTACTAGCGGGGGGCAGGAGAGGAGATACGCAGTATTTT. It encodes CASSELLAGGRRGDTQYF.

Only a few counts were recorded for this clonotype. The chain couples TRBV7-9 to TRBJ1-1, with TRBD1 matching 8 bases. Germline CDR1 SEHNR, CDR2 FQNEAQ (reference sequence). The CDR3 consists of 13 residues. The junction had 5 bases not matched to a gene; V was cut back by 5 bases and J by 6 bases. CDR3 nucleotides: TGTGCCAGCAGCCTGACAGGGGACGCTGAAGCTTTCTTT. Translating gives CASSLTGDAEAFF.

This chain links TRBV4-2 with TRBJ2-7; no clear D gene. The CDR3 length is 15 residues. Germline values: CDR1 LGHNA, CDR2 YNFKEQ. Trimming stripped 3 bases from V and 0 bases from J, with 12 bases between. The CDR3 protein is CASSQALGISYEQYF. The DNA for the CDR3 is TGTGCCAGCAGCCAGGCCCTAGGAATCTCCTACGAGCAGTACTTC.